This T cell receptor beta chain was retrieved from a study of blood T cell repertoires in COVID-19. Study-wide background: The cDNA or gDNA used as material had been derived from T cells, B-cell-depleted T cells, or PBMCs.

Germline-derived CDR1 and CDR2 are SEHNR and FQNEAQ (reference sequence). The CDR3 spans 15 residues. V lost 5 bases to trimming and J lost 4 bases, with 18 bases between them. Per the original data handling: Estimation of nucleated cell counts was performed using reference gene primer amplification. Profiled with immunoSEQ multiplex PCR; TCRdb holds only in-frame clones, not every one. The DNA gave D and trimming, while V, J and clone size come from that table. Among about 72,000 clones listed, more than 75% were seen once. Specimen: peripheral blood. The source of this sequence is a human donor in a cohort sampled during active COVID-19. J is TRBJ2-7 and V is TRBV7-9, with D perhaps TRBD1 (6 bases). The CDR3 DNA is TGTGCCAGCAGCCCAGTGGGGGCATCCGTTTACGAGCAGTACTTC. This codes for CASSPVGASVYEQYF.